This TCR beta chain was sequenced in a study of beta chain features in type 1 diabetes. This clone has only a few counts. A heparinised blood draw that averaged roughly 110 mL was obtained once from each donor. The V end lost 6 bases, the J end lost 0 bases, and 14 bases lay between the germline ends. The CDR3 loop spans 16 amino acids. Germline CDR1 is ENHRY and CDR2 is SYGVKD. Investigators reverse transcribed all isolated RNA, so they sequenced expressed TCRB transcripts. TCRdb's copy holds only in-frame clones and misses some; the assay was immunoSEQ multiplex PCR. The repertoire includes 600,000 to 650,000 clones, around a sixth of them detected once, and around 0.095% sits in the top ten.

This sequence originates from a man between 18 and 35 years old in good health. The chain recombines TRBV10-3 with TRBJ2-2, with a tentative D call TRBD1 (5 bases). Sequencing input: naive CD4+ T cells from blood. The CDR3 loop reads CAISLGQVANTGELFF. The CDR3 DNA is TGTGCCATCAGCCTCGGACAAGTCGCGAACACCGGGGAGCTGTTTTTT.